This TCR beta chain was obtained from a study of blood T cell repertoires in COVID-19. About the study: Collection of acute and convalescent COVID-19 samples took place in the United States, Italy and Spain. PBMCs, B-cell-depleted T cells, or T cells provided the cDNA or gDNA that made up the material.

CDR1 is MGHRA, CDR2 YSYEKL, per germline. The CDR3 is made up of 18 amino acids. J gave up 3 bases and V 1 base, and 9 bases lay outside the gene matches. Original handling: From reference gene primer amplification, estimates of nucleated cell counts were derived. Repertoires were generated with immunoSEQ multiplex PCR, while TCRdb's copy carries only in-frame clones and drops some. V, J and clone size were drawn from that table, and D and trimming were deduced from the DNA. The sample holds 70,000 or so clones, around 90% seen once. Sequenced input: peripheral blood. The clonotype originates from a middle-aged man with acute or convalescent COVID-19. V is TRBV4-1 and J is TRBJ2-7; 13 bases align to TRBD2. CDR3 protein: CASSQAPGLAGENYEQYF. CDR3 coding DNA: TGCGCCAGCAGCCAAGCTCCAGGACTAGCGGGAGAAAACTACGAGCAGTACTTC.